This T cell receptor (beta chain) derives from a study of blood T cell repertoires in COVID-19. Study information: Samples of COVID-19 (acute and convalescent) were obtained from the United States, Italy and Spain. PBMCs, B-cell-depleted T cells, or T cells were the source of the cDNA or gDNA that made up the material.

The authors' processing: Estimates of nucleated cell counts were drawn from the amplification of reference gene primers. Only in-frame clones appear in the TCRdb table, and some are missing; sequencing was by immunoSEQ multiplex PCR. V and J calls and clone size come straight from that table; D and trimming were deduced from the DNA. This table holds 140,000 or so clones, roughly 90% found once. Germline V gene lookup returns CDR1 MNHNY and CDR2 SVGAGI (reference sequence). This CDR3 is built from 12 residues. V was clipped by 4 bases and J by 5 bases; unmatched bases: 1. The sequenced material came from peripheral blood. The clonotype comes from a man in his 70s with acute or convalescent COVID-19. This chain joins TRBV6-6 and TRBJ1-2; TRBD1 matches at 7 bases. CDR3 region: CASSSGGYGYTF. The DNA for the CDR3 is TGTGCCAGCAGTTCAGGGGGTTATGGCTACACCTTC.